A single sample is the source of the 18 T cell receptor beta chains below, sequenced in a study of T cells in Graves' hyperthyroidism and ophthalmopathy. Authors of the study amplified TCR beta CDR3 regions from RNA transcripts. RT-PCR in the first round (using the HTBI primer set) targeted the TCR CDR3. TCRdb fed the multiplex PCR reads into MiXCR, producing one record per CDR3 protein. The data hold a few hundred thousand distinct CDR3 sequences, with roughly 25% observed a single time. The sequencing input was blood. The receptors here all came from a man aged 50 to 60 with Graves' hyperthyroidism.

This clonotype was counted ten times or more. The rearrangement links TRBV7-8 to TRBJ2-3; D is unresolved. Germline CDR1 and CDR2: SGHVS and FQNEAQ. CDR3 length: 14 residues. V was pared by 4 bases and J by 3 bases, with 11 bases between. The CDR3 bases are TGTGCCAGCAGCTCCGGCGTATGGACAGATACGCAGTATTTT. It translates to CASSSGVWTDTQYF.

The V gene is TRBV28, the J gene TRBJ1-6; no definite D call. Germline CDR1 reads MDHEN; CDR2 reads SYDVKM. V was shortened by 5 bases and J by 9 bases, with 14 bases between the two germline ends. The CDR3 spans 14 residues. The CDR3 nucleotides read TGTGCCAGCAGTCTCCCTTCGGTGCTTTCACCCCTCCACTTT. Translated: CASSLPSVLSPLHF.

This clonotype occurred a few times. V and J are TRBV2 and TRBJ2-3; a weak D match, TRBD2 (6 bases). The CDR3 spans 15 residues. The V and J ends lost 6 bases and 5 bases respectively, with 18 bases between them. CDR1 is SNHLY and CDR2 is FYNNEI in the germline V gene. The CDR3 spells CASRARRESGDTQYF. CDR3 sequence (DNA): TGTGCCAGCAGGGCCCGACGGGAGTCCGGAGATACGCAGTATTTT.

This clonotype came up a few times. The V call is TRBV9, the J call TRBJ2-7; D is perhaps TRBD1 (6 bases). Germline CDR1 SGDLS, CDR2 YYNGEE. Deletions cut 0 bases from V and 3 bases from J, with 10 bases between. CDR3 length equals 14 residues. The CDR3 region is CASSVEGDGYEQYF. The CDR3 nucleotides are TGTGCCAGCAGCGTAGAGGGGGACGGCTACGAGCAGTACTTC.

This chain uses TRBV10-1 with TRBJ2-7; D is undetermined. With 0 bases removed from V and 2 bases from J, the gap between germline ends came to 5 bases. CDR3 length: 13 amino acids. CDR1 is WNHNN and CDR2 is SYGVQD in the germline V gene (reference sequence). CDR3 loop: CASSESSPYEQYF. CDR3 DNA: TGCGCCAGCAGTGAGTCAAGCCCCTACGAGCAGTACTTC.

This clonotype was observed at least ten times. A much larger clone is a single base away; this may be a read error. The chain links TRBV11-2 to TRBJ2-1; 11 bases align to TRBD2. CDR1 is SGHAT, CDR2 FQNNGV, per germline. This CDR3 contains 15 residues. Losses at the gene ends were 5 bases for V and 4 bases for J; bases not matched to a gene: 4. The CDR3 protein is CASSQTSGTYNEQFF. DNA for the CDR3: TGTGCCAGCAGCCAGACTAGCGGGACGTACAATGAGCAGTTCTTC.

This clonotype was seen repeatedly, ten times or more. The chain recombines TRBV28 with TRBJ2-5; 8 bases line up with TRBD2. After removal of 3 bases from V and 2 bases from J, the junction contained 11 bases not matched to a gene. CDR1 MDHEN and CDR2 SYDVKM come from the germline V gene. CDR3 length: 17 amino acids. CDR3 nucleotides: TGTGCCAGCAGTTTTTCAGCGGGAGTGTCCCATCAAGAGACCCAGTACTTC. Protein: CASSFSAGVSHQETQYF.

This clonotype was seen only a few times. This rearrangement joins TRBV20-1 to TRBJ2-2; 8 positions match TRBD2. The V and J ends lost 1 base and 6 bases, in that order; junction bases with no gene match: 4. CDR1 DFQATT and CDR2 SNEGSKA come from the germline V gene (reference sequence). The CDR3 runs to 14 residues. DNA for the CDR3: TGCAGTGCTAGAGTTCTAGCGGGTTCCGGGGAGCTGTTTTTT. Amino acid sequence: CSARVLAGSGELFF.

The sample holds many counts of this clonotype. V usage is TRBV9 and J usage is TRBJ2-1, with D maybe TRBD2 (6 bases). The V end was cut by 4 bases, the J end by 8 bases, with 13 bases between. There are 13 residues in the CDR3. CDR1 and CDR2 (germline): SGDLS, YYNGEE. CDR3 protein: CASSFEAGHEQFF. The CDR3 bases are TGTGCCAGCAGCTTCGAAGCGGGCCATGAGCAGTTCTTC.

This clonotype was picked up a small number of times. The rearrangement links TRBV7-9 to TRBJ2-1, with TRBD2 identical over 8 bases. The germline CDR1 and CDR2 sequences are SEHNR and FQNEAQ (reference sequence). The CDR3 is made up of 16 amino acids. V gave up 6 bases and J gave up 9 bases; unmatched junction bases: 16. DNA for the CDR3: TGTGCCAGCAGGTCTGATAGGACGGGAGGGTGGGTTGAGCAGTTCTTC. Translation: CASRSDRTGGWVEQFF.

This clonotype was detected many times. V and J are TRBV28 and TRBJ2-5; 8 nucleotides line up with TRBD1. The V gene's germline CDR1 is MDHEN and CDR2 SYDVKM. The CDR3 runs 14 residues. Trimming at V came to 5 bases and at J to 5 bases, leaving 7 bases not matched to a gene. CDR3 sequence reads: CASSPGGGWETQYF. In DNA, the CDR3 is TGTGCCAGCAGTCCAGGGGGCGGTTGGGAGACCCAGTACTTC.

This clonotype was observed a handful of times. The gene calls are TRBV20-1 and TRBJ2-3, with 8 bases matching TRBD2. Germline-derived CDR1 and CDR2 are DFQATT and SNEGSKA (reference sequence). The J segment lost 4 bases and the V segment lost 3 bases, leaving 12 bases of the junction unmatched. The CDR3 spans 16 residues. CDR3 region: CSASFREGRRADTQYF. CDR3 bases: TGCAGTGCTAGTTTCCGGGAGGGCCGTCGGGCAGATACGCAGTATTTT.

The V and J genes are TRBV30 and TRBJ1-6, with 7 bases identical to TRBD1. The trim removed 1 base at V and 7 bases at J, leaving 1 base unmatched. The germline V gene encodes CDR1 GTSNPN and CDR2 SVGIG (reference sequence). The length of the CDR3 is 13 residues. The CDR3 is CAWSGQGNSPLHF. The CDR3 DNA is TGTGCCTGGAGTGGACAGGGAAATTCACCCCTCCACTTT.

In its sample, this clonotype was seen many times. The chain's CDR3 is CASSRSASSSTDTQYF. DNA for the CDR3: TGTGCCAGCAGCCGTAGCGCTTCCTCTAGCACAGATACGCAGTATTTT. The rearrangement uses TRBV7-2 and TRBJ2-3; D may be TRBD2 (5 bases). The CDR3 has 16 residues. V lost 5 bases to trimming and J lost 0 bases, with 15 bases between them. Per germline, CDR1 SGHTA and CDR2 FQGNSA.

The sample holds many counts of this clonotype. This chain uses TRBV28 with TRBJ2-5; the match to TRBD1 covers 8 bases. The J segment lost 4 bases and the V segment lost 2 bases, leaving 6 bases of the junction unmatched. CDR3 length: 15 residues. Germline CDR1 MDHEN, CDR2 SYDVKM. Written as DNA, the CDR3 is TGTGCCAGCAGTTTAGCGGACAGGGTGAGAGAGACCCAGTACTTC. This gives the protein CASSLADRVRETQYF.

V and J are TRBV20-1 and TRBJ1-1; 7 positions agree with TRBD1. The CDR3 spans 14 residues. Germline lookup yields CDR1 DFQATT and CDR2 SNEGSKA (reference sequence). Trimming at V came to 3 bases and at J to 3 bases, leaving 7 bases not matched to a gene. The CDR3 nucleotides read TGCAGTGCTAGCAAGATACAGGGGTACACTGAAGCTTTCTTT. This gives the protein CSASKIQGYTEAFF.

This clonotype occurred many times. The gene calls are TRBV5-1 and TRBJ2-1; 11 positions match TRBD2. This CDR3 region has 14 residues. Germline V gives CDR1 SGHRS, CDR2 YFSETQ. J was trimmed by 9 bases and V by 4 bases; bases with no gene match: 6. The CDR3: CASSRGGLAAEQFF. CDR3 bases: TGCGCCAGCAGCCGCGGGGGACTAGCGGCTGAGCAGTTCTTC.

V usage is TRBV5-6 and J usage is TRBJ2-7, with TRBD1 matching 7 bases. Germline V lookup: CDR1 SGHDT, CDR2 YYEEEE. J gave up 4 bases and V 4 bases, and 5 bases lay outside the gene matches. CDR3 size: 13 residues. This chain's CDR3 is CASSRGQTYEQYF. DNA for the CDR3: TGTGCCAGCAGCAGGGGACAGACATACGAGCAGTACTTC.